A selection of T cell receptor beta chains follows, all from one sample in a study of a mutant IDH1 vaccine in newly diagnosed glioma. Profiled with immunoSEQ multiplex PCR; TCRdb holds only in-frame clones, not every one. The sample has 85,000 to 100,000 clones; 80% to 90% are singletons. This material consisted of PBMCs, taken from a glioma patient treated with radiotherapy, temozolomide or both. The source is a woman aged 50 to 60 with glioma. Each CDR3 is given with its conserved first and last residue. The D gene is left open where the match is weak. Clone size appears in some rows only: once, few, many, or a class for an expanded clone.

D | J | size | V | CDR3 | DNA
TRBD1 | TRBJ1-2 | - | TRBV11-2 | CASSTWTGDDYGYTF | TGTGCCAGCAGCACCTGGACAGGGGACGACTATGGCTACACCTTC
- | TRBJ1-2 | - | TRBV19 | CASSWGHGYTF | TGTGCCAGTAGCTGGGGGCATGGCTACACCTTC
TRBD1 | TRBJ1-2 | - | TRBV28 | CASSRDRGTNYGYTF | TGTGCCAGCAGCCGGGACAGGGGAACTAACTATGGCTACACCTTC
- | TRBJ1-2 | - | TRBV6-5 | CASSYSDSNYGYTF | TGTGCCAGCAGTTACTCGGACAGTAACTATGGCTACACCTTC
- | TRBJ1-4 | - | TRBV7-9 | CASSLGAMGEKLFF | TGTGCCAGCAGCTTAGGGGCAATGGGGGAAAAACTGTTTTTT
- | TRBJ2-2 | - | TRBV19 | CATRRYGELFF | TGTGCCACCAGGAGATACGGGGAGCTGTTTTTT
- | TRBJ1-4 | - | TRBV25-1 | CASSKETVTNEKLFF | TGTGCCAGCAGTAAGGAGACAGTAACTAATGAAAAACTGTTTTTT
- | TRBJ2-5 | - | TRBV7-2 | CASRSAGGGQETQYF | TGTGCCAGCAGATCAGCAGGGGGAGGCCAAGAGACCCAGTACTTC
- | TRBJ1-5 | once | TRBV19 | CASSIETRGDQPQHF | TGTGCCAGTAGTATAGAGACCCGGGGTGATCAGCCCCAGCATTTT
TRBD1 | TRBJ1-1 | - | TRBV5-6 | CASSPGQEAEAFF | TGTGCCAGCAGCCCTGGACAGGAGGCTGAAGCTTTCTTT
- | TRBJ2-3 | - | TRBV6-5 | CASSRSDTQYF | TGTGCCAGCAGCAGGTCAGATACGCAGTATTTT
- | TRBJ1-2 | - | TRBV29-1 | CSVEPQGFNYGYTF | TGCAGCGTTGAACCACAGGGATTTAACTATGGCTACACCTTC
- | TRBJ1-4 | - | TRBV5-6 | CASRISTRLGEKLFF | TGTGCCAGCCGCATCTCCACACGGTTAGGGGAAAAACTGTTTTTT
- | TRBJ1-2 | - | TRBV29-1 | CSVRDLYGYTF | TGCAGCGTGCGTGACCTCTATGGCTACACCTTC
TRBD1 | TRBJ2-2 | - | TRBV4-2 | CASRDWDRGGPGELFF | TGTGCCAGCCGAGACTGGGACAGGGGAGGCCCCGGGGAGCTGTTTTTT
- | TRBJ1-5 | few | TRBV7-2 | CASSLSRDNNQPQHF | TGTGCCAGCAGCTTAAGCAGGGATAACAATCAGCCCCAGCATTTT
- | TRBJ2-2 | - | TRBV27 | CASSVTGTTNTGELFF | TGTGCCAGCAGTGTCACAGGGACTACTAACACCGGGGAGCTGTTTTTT
TRBD1 | TRBJ1-3 | few | TRBV19 | CASAGVRQGGRGNTIYF | TGTGCCTCAGCGGGGGTCAGACAGGGCGGACGTGGAAACACCATATATTTT
- | TRBJ2-1 | once | TRBV6-5 | CASSRGNVHNEQFF | TGTGCCAGCAGCCGGGGGAATGTCCACAATGAGCAGTTCTTC
TRBD1 | TRBJ2-7 | - | TRBV15 | CATSKGAQPYEQYF | TGTGCCACCAGCAAGGGGGCCCAACCCTACGAGCAGTACTTC
- | TRBJ1-1 | few | TRBV15 | CATSRDRQNTESFF | TGTGCCACCAGCAGAGACCGACAGAACACTGAAAGTTTCTTT
- | TRBJ1-6 | once | TRBV27 | CASSLFNSPLHF | TGTGCCAGCAGTTTATTTAATTCACCCCTCCACTTT